A selection of T cell receptor beta chains follows, all from one sample in a study of T cells after somatic rescue of genetic block. Some clones are missing from TCRdb's copy, which holds only in-frame ones; the method was immunoSEQ multiplex PCR. The sample records roughly 92,000 clones, about nine tenths being singletons. Sample: peripheral blood mononuclear cells (PBMCs). These TCRs come from a woman in her late teens or twenties. The CDR3 runs from the conserved cysteine through the conserved F or W. Each record gives: D gene, V gene, clone size, J gene, CDR3 DNA, CDR3 protein. The D gene is left open where the match is weak. The size field is filled for only some rows; it gives once, few, many or a size class.

d_gene: TRBD1; v_gene: TRBV27; abundance: NA; j_gene: TRBJ2-7; CDR3nt: TGTGCCAGCACCCGGGCAGGGGGCTACGAGCAGTACTTC; CDR3aa: CASTRAGGYEQYF
d_gene: NA; v_gene: TRBV6-5; abundance: NA; j_gene: TRBJ2-6; CDR3nt: TGTGCCAGCAGTTATAAACGGGCCCCGAGCGTCCTGACTTTC; CDR3aa: CASSYKRAPSVLTF
d_gene: NA; v_gene: TRBV28; abundance: NA; j_gene: TRBJ2-2; CDR3nt: TGTGCCAGCAGTTTATTTTGGGGGACTCAGAGACCTACCGGGGAGCTGTTTTTT; CDR3aa: CASSLFWGTQRPTGELFF
d_gene: NA; v_gene: TRBV5-5; abundance: few; j_gene: TRBJ1-2; CDR3nt: TGTGCCAGCAGCTTGGTGTCAGGGGTAGGCTACACCTTC; CDR3aa: CASSLVSGVGYTF
d_gene: NA; v_gene: TRBV7-7; abundance: NA; j_gene: TRBJ2-7; CDR3nt: TGTGCTAGCAGCTTAGAGGGAAACTACGAGCAGTACTTC; CDR3aa: CASSLEGNYEQYF
d_gene: NA; v_gene: TRBV30; abundance: NA; j_gene: TRBJ2-7; CDR3nt: TGTGCCTGGAGGCTACAGGGAAGCTCCTACGAGCAGTACTTC; CDR3aa: CAWRLQGSSYEQYF
d_gene: TRBD1; v_gene: TRBV15; abundance: NA; j_gene: TRBJ2-7; CDR3nt: TGTGCCACCAGCAGATCTCGCCGGGACAGGGGATCCTACGAGCAGTACTTC; CDR3aa: CATSRSRRDRGSYEQYF
d_gene: NA; v_gene: TRBV15; abundance: NA; j_gene: TRBJ2-1; CDR3nt: TGTGCCACCAGCAGAGATGGCGGGAACAATGAGCAGTTCTTC; CDR3aa: CATSRDGGNNEQFF
d_gene: NA; v_gene: TRBV6-1; abundance: NA; j_gene: TRBJ1-2; CDR3nt: TGTGCCAGCAGGGACGGTCCTAACTATGGCTACACCTTC; CDR3aa: CASRDGPNYGYTF
d_gene: TRBD2; v_gene: TRBV19; abundance: NA; j_gene: TRBJ2-1; CDR3nt: TGTGCCAGCCGCCCTCGGGAGGGCTTCTACAATGAGCAGTTCTTC; CDR3aa: CASRPREGFYNEQFF
d_gene: NA; v_gene: TRBV2; abundance: NA; j_gene: TRBJ1-5; CDR3nt: TGTGCCAGCAGTGAATGGACAGCTAATCAGCCCCAGCATTTT; CDR3aa: CASSEWTANQPQHF
d_gene: NA; v_gene: TRBV15; abundance: few; j_gene: TRBJ1-2; CDR3nt: TGTGCCACCAGCAGAGATCTTAGGGGGGCCAATGGCTACACCTTC; CDR3aa: CATSRDLRGANGYTF
d_gene: NA; v_gene: TRBV7-9; abundance: NA; j_gene: TRBJ2-7; CDR3nt: TGTGCCAGCAGCCCGACCAGGGCGTCCTACGAGCAGTACTTC; CDR3aa: CASSPTRASYEQYF
d_gene: TRBD2; v_gene: TRBV6-4; abundance: NA; j_gene: TRBJ2-5; CDR3nt: TGTGCCAGCAGCCCCCTAGCGGGAGGGCCGGAGACCCAGTACTTC; CDR3aa: CASSPLAGGPETQYF
d_gene: TRBD2; v_gene: TRBV5-1; abundance: NA; j_gene: TRBJ2-7; CDR3nt: TGCGCCAGCAGCTCCGGGACTAAGGGGCTGGAGCAGTACTTC; CDR3aa: CASSSGTKGLEQYF
d_gene: TRBD1; v_gene: TRBV9; abundance: NA; j_gene: TRBJ2-1; CDR3nt: TGTGCCAGCAGCGTAGGACAGGGGGCTGAGCAGTTCTTC; CDR3aa: CASSVGQGAEQFF
d_gene: NA; v_gene: TRBV2; abundance: NA; j_gene: TRBJ2-7; CDR3nt: TGTGCGAGCCGGGAGCAGCCCGCCTACGAGCAGTACTTC; CDR3aa: CASREQPAYEQYF